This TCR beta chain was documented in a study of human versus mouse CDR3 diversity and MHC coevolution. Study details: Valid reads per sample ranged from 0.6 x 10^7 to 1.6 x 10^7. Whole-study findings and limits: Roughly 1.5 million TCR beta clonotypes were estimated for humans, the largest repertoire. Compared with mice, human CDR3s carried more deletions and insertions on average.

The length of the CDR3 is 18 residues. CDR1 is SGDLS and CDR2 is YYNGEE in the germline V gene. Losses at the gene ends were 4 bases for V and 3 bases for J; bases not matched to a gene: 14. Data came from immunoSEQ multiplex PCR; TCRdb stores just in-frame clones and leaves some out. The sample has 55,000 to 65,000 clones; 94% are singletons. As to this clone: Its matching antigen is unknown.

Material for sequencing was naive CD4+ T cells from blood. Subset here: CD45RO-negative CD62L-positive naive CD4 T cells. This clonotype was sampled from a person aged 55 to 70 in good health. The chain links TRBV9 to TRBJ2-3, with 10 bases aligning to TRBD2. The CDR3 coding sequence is TGTGCCAGCAGCCCCAGAGCGGGGGGGACTAGTGGAACAGATACGCAGTATTTT. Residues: CASSPRAGGTSGTDTQYF.